The rows below give T cell receptor beta chains drawn from one sample of a study of T cells in Graves' hyperthyroidism and ophthalmopathy. TCRdb ran MiXCR on the multiplex PCR reads and lists one entry per CDR3 protein. This table holds approximately 600,000 distinct CDR3 sequences, about 14% found once. Sequenced material: blood. The receptor set was obtained from a woman in her twenties or thirties with Graves' hyperthyroidism that later progressed to Graves' ophthalmopathy. Both conserved end residues are part of each CDR3. D genes are given only for firm matches. Part of the rows lack a size; the others show once, few, many or a class for expanded clones.

D gene	J gene	V gene	clone size	CDR3 length	CDR3 protein	CDR3 DNA
.	TRBJ2-7	TRBV20-1	many	15	CSASQRGHLSYEQYF	TGCAGTGCTAGCCAACGGGGACATCTTTCCTACGAGCAGTACTTC
.	TRBJ1-1	TRBV4-1	.	15	CASSQVSGALSEAFF	TGCGCCAGCAGCCAAGTGTCGGGGGCCCTCTCTGAAGCTTTCTTT
.	TRBJ2-1	TRBV7-9	many	12	CASSSLNNEQFF	TGTGCCAGCAGCTCGCTTAACAATGAGCAGTTCTTC
TRBD2	TRBJ2-7	TRBV11-2	.	16	CASSLDPTGGPYEQYF	TGTGCCAGCAGCTTAGATCCAACGGGAGGTCCCTACGAGCAGTACTTC
.	TRBJ2-7	TRBV9	.	13	CASSVTGVGEQYF	TGTGCCAGCAGCGTTACCGGAGTCGGCGAGCAGTACTTC
.	TRBJ2-3	TRBV27	many	16	CASRSPASPSTDTQYF	TGTGCCAGCAGATCTCCGGCCTCCCCTAGCACAGATACGCAGTATTTT
TRBD2	TRBJ2-7	TRBV3-1	many	15	CASGVTSGRSYEQYF	TGTGCCAGCGGAGTGACTAGCGGGAGGTCCTACGAGCAGTACTTC
.	TRBJ2-7	TRBV7-2	many	15	CASSEGGFASYEQYF	TGTGCCAGCAGCGAGGGTGGGTTCGCTTCCTACGAGCAGTACTTC
.	TRBJ2-5	TRBV28	many	13	CASRGDPGETQYF	TGTGCCAGCAGGGGGGACCCCGGGGAGACCCAGTACTTC
TRBD1	TRBJ2-1	TRBV24-1	few	16	CATSGYGTGVLNEQFF	TGTGCCACCAGTGGATACGGGACAGGGGTGTTGAATGAGCAGTTCTTC
.	TRBJ1-1	TRBV18	.	16	CASSPNIQGGDTEAFF	TGTGCCAGCTCACCTAATATCCAGGGTGGGGACACTGAAGCTTTCTTT
.	TRBJ2-3	TRBV6-1	.	16	CASRDGLAWGADTQYF	TGTGCCAGCAGGGATGGGCTAGCGTGGGGGGCAGATACGCAGTATTTT
.	TRBJ2-3	TRBV7-2	many	16	CASSKRDIRGTDTQYF	TGTGCCAGCAGCAAGCGGGACATACGAGGCACAGATACGCAGTATTTT
.	TRBJ1-1	TRBV4-2	many	14	CASSQDADQGEAFF	TGTGCCAGCAGCCAAGACGCAGATCAGGGTGAAGCTTTCTTT
.	TRBJ2-2	TRBV14	.	14	CASSQVWGTGELFF	TGTGCCAGCAGCCAAGTTTGGGGGACCGGGGAGCTGTTTTTT
TRBD1	TRBJ1-2	TRBV28	many	13	CASKNRGQYGYTF	TGTGCCAGCAAAAACAGGGGCCAATATGGCTACACCTTC
TRBD2	TRBJ2-7	TRBV12-3/TRBV12-4	many	15	CASSRGGLAANEQYF	TGTGCCAGCAGTCGCGGAGGACTAGCGGCAAACGAGCAGTACTTC
TRBD2	TRBJ2-3	TRBV4-1	.	18	CASSQESKRGLAADTQYF	TGCGCCAGCAGCCAAGAGAGTAAGCGGGGACTAGCTGCAGATACGCAGTATTTT
.	TRBJ1-1	TRBV12-3/TRBV12-4	many	14	CASSWDGRVTEAFF	TGTGCCAGCAGTTGGGACGGGAGGGTGACTGAAGCTTTCTTT
TRBD1	TRBJ2-2	TRBV19	few	18	CASSITIFGTGGTGELFF	TGTGCCAGTAGTATAACTATTTTCGGGACAGGAGGAACCGGGGAGCTGTTTTTT
TRBD1	TRBJ2-5	TRBV19	many	14	CATSGQGRVETQYF	TGTGCCACCTCTGGACAGGGACGGGTAGAGACCCAGTACTTC
TRBD2	TRBJ2-1	TRBV2	many	16	CASSEEGGRAANEQFF	TGTGCCAGCAGTGAAGAGGGCGGGAGGGCCGCAAATGAGCAGTTCTTC
TRBD1	TRBJ2-7	TRBV9	many	17	CASSYDVGAGGKYEQYF	TGTGCCAGCAGCTACGACGTAGGGGCAGGGGGCAAGTACGAGCAGTACTTC
TRBD2	TRBJ2-1	TRBV30	many	22	CAWSVLKLGLARTPISYNEQFF	TGTGCCTGGAGTGTCCTGAAACTGGGACTAGCGCGAACTCCGATCTCCTACAATGAGCAGTTCTTC
TRBD2	TRBJ2-1	TRBV5-1	few	13	CASSLAGNNEQFF	TGCGCCAGCAGCTTAGCGGGGAACAATGAGCAGTTCTTC
.	TRBJ2-5	TRBV7-2	many	16	CASSPRLRGHQETQYF	TGTGCCAGCAGCCCCCGTCTCCGGGGCCATCAAGAGACCCAGTACTTC
.	TRBJ1-5	TRBV24-1	many	14	CATSDSWTEQPQHF	TGTGCCACCAGTGATTCTTGGACAGAACAGCCCCAGCATTTT
.	TRBJ1-4	TRBV30	.	12	CATDGRSEKLFF	TGTGCCACCGACGGACGGTCTGAAAAACTGTTTTTT
TRBD1	TRBJ1-1	TRBV5-1	many	12	CASSLDRGPAFF	TGCGCCAGCAGCTTGGACAGGGGGCCGGCTTTCTTT
TRBD2	TRBJ2-2	TRBV30	many	15	CAWSGGTSGTGELFF	TGTGCCTGGAGTGGAGGGACTAGCGGGACCGGGGAGCTGTTTTTT
.	TRBJ2-6	TRBV24-1	many	16	CATSDFGSSGANVLTF	TGTGCCACCAGTGATTTCGGATCCTCTGGGGCCAACGTCCTGACTTTC